This T cell receptor beta chain originates from a study of cytomegalovirus exposure and HLA in healthy donors. The study, taken as a whole, reports: In a later analysis, first-cohort TCR clusters were found to tend to co-occur in the 130 or so validation repertoires.

The trim removed 1 base at V and 6 bases at J, leaving 4 bases unmatched. This CDR3 region has 15 residues. Germline assignment: CDR1 SGHAT and CDR2 FQNNGV. Clones were read by immunoSEQ multiplex PCR, and TCRdb kept only the in-frame ones, dropping some. Among some 170,000 clones listed, approximately 90% were seen once. For this clone: The antigen is undetermined.

The TCR sequence derives from a woman in her 30s in good health and CMV-seronegative. The chain links TRBV11-2 to TRBJ2-1, with TRBD2 matching over 9 bases. Sequenced sample: PBMCs. The CDR3 region is CASSLVPSGVNEQFF. In DNA form, the CDR3 reads TGTGCCAGCAGCTTAGTTCCTAGCGGGGTCAATGAGCAGTTCTTC.